What follows describes a single TCR beta chain. This entry comes from a study of lymphopenia after photon versus proton radiotherapy. Trimming shortened V by 2 bases and J by 5 bases, and 15 bases separated the two germline ends. The CDR3 length is 14 residues. Germline V gene lookup returns CDR1 GTSNPN and CDR2 SVGIG (reference sequence). Sequencing used immunoSEQ multiplex PCR; TCRdb keeps in-frame clones, though not all of them. The sample consists of tens of thousands of clones, about 86% of them appearing once. The TCR originated in a man aged 60 to 69 with pancreatic cancer. V usage is TRBV30 and J usage is TRBJ2-5; a weak D match, TRBD2 (6 bases). Source: peripheral blood, taken from a patient treated with proton-based radiotherapy. CDR3 protein: CAWSSFGGRETQYF. In DNA, the CDR3 is TGTGCCTGGAGTTCCTTCGGAGGGCGGGAGACCCAGTACTTC.